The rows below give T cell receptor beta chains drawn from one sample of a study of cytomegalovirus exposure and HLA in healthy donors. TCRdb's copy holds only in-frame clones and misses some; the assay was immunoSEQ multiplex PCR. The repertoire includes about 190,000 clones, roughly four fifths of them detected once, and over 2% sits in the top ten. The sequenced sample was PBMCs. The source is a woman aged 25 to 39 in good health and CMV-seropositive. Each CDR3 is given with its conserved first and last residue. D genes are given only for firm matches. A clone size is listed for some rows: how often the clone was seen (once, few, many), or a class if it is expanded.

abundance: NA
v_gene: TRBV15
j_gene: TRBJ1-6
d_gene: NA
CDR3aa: CATSRMTDNSPLHF
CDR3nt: TGTGCCACCAGCAGGATGACTGATAATTCACCCCTCCACTTT

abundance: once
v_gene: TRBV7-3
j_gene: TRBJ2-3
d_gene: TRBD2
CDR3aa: CASSTQAGGPADTQYF
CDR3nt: TGTGCCAGCAGCACCCAAGCGGGGGGGCCGGCAGATACGCAGTATTTT

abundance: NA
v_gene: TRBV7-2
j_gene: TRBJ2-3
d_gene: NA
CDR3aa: CASRQVDTQYF
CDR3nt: TGTGCCAGCAGACAAGTAGATACGCAGTATTTT

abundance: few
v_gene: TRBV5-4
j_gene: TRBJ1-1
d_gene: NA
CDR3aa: CASSPGRGRAEAFF
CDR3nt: TGTGCCAGCAGCCCGGGAAGGGGGAGGGCTGAAGCTTTCTTT

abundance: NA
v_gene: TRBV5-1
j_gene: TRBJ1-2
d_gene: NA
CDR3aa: CASRSGPETGLYGYTF
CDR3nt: TGCGCCAGCAGGAGTGGTCCCGAGACAGGACTCTATGGCTACACCTTC

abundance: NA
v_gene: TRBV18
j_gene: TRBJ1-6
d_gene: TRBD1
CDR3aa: CASSPQGLEDSPLHF
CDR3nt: TGTGCCAGCTCGCCACAGGGGTTAGAGGATTCACCCCTCCACTTT

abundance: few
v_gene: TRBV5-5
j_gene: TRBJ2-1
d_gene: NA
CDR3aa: CASSFLLRQSYNEQFF
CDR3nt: TGTGCCAGCAGCTTCCTACTGAGACAGTCCTACAATGAGCAGTTCTTC

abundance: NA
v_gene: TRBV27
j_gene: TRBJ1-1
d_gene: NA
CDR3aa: CASSSVGGHTEAFF
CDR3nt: TGTGCCAGCAGTTCAGTAGGGGGACACACTGAAGCTTTCTTT

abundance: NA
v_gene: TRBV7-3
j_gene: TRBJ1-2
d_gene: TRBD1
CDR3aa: CASSPQTGGGGYTF
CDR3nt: TGTGCCAGCAGCCCTCAGACAGGGGGCGGTGGCTACACCTTC

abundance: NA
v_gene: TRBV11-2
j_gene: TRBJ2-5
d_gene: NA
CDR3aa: CASSLGQKETQYF
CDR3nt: TGTGCCAGCAGCTTAGGGCAGAAAGAGACCCAGTACTTC

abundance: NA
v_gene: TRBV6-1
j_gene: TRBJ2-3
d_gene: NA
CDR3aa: CASSEGGHADTQYF
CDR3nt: TGTGCCAGCAGTGAAGGGGGACATGCGGATACGCAGTATTTT

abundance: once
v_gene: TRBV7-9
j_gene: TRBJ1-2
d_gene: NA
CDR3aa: CASAGLYYGYTF
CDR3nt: TGTGCCAGCGCAGGGTTATACTATGGCTACACCTTC

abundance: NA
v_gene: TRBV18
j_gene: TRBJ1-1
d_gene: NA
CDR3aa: CASSPDGRNTEAFF
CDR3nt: TGTGCCAGCTCACCAGACGGGAGGAACACTGAAGCTTTCTTT

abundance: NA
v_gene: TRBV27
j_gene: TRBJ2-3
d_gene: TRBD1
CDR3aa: CASTPDRAADTQYF
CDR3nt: TGTGCCAGCACCCCGGACAGGGCTGCAGATACGCAGTATTTT